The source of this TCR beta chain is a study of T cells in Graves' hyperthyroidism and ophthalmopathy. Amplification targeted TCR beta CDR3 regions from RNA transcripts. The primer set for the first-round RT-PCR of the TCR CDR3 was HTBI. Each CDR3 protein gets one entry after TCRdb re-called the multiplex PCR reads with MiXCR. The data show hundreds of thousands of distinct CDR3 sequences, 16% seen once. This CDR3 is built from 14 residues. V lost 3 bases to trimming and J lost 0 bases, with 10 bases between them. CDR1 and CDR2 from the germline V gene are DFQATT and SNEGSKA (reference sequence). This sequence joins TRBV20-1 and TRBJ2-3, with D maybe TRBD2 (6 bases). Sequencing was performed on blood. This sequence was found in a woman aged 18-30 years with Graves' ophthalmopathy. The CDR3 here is CSARAGRSTDTQYF. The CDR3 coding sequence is TGCAGTGCTAGGGCGGGGCGCAGCACAGATACGCAGTATTTT.